This T cell receptor (beta chain) was captured by sequencing in a study of identical twins. Study-level results: The models systematically underestimated how much out-of-frame TCR alpha was shared in monozygotic twins. Fewer insertions marked abundant cord blood beta clonotypes; young adult naive trended weakly, memory not at all.

The V and J ends lost 6 bases and 4 bases, in that order; junction bases with no gene match: 11. This CDR3 is 15 amino acids long. In the case of this clonotype: The antigen is unknown.

TCRdb itself ran the 5' RACE reads through MiXCR, one entry per CDR3 protein. Among around 250,000 distinct CDR3 sequences listed, roughly 13% were seen once. Healthy Caucasians supplied all donations. The same data also contributed to another study, on yellow fever vaccine responses in identical twins.

The specimen was memory (CD45RO+) T cells sorted from blood. The chain combines TRBV12-3 or TRBV12-4 with TRBJ2-7; TRBD1 matches 8 bases. This receptor was obtained from a woman aged 18-29 years in good health. This CDR3 reads CASSQPPQGAYEQYF. In DNA, the CDR3 is TGTGCCAGCAGCCAACCCCCCCAGGGGGCGTACGAGCAGTACTTC.